This TCR beta chain was documented in a study of long-term antiretroviral therapy in people with HIV. Study-level findings and limits: HIV repertoires showed narrower CDR3 length ranges than controls.

As regards this clone: The antigen remains undetermined.

The V and J ends lost 5 bases and 0 bases respectively, with 22 bases between them. Germline lookup yields CDR1 SGHVS and CDR2 FNYEAQ. The CDR3 consists of 19 residues. The immunoSEQ assay was v3.0, run at survey level. Here immunoSEQ multiplex PCR was the method, and the copy in TCRdb shows in-frame clones only, minus some. The sample lists about 43,000 clones; 86% were seen once. This chain links TRBV7-6 with TRBJ2-2, with D maybe TRBD1 (8 bases). The receptor was isolated from a woman between 45 and 65 years old with HIV. Sequenced material: unsorted PBMCs, taken 0.1 years before starting antiretroviral therapy. DNA for the CDR3: TGTGCCAGCAGCGTACAGGGGGGGCGGACTTACACGAACACCGGGGAGCTGTTTTTT. Protein product: CASSVQGGRTYTNTGELFF.